The rows below give T cell receptor beta chains drawn from one sample of a study of blood T cell repertoires in COVID-19. The table came from immunoSEQ multiplex PCR; TCRdb's copy has only in-frame clones and leaves some out. The sample lists 300,000 to 400,000 clones, more than 85% occurring once. The sequenced material came from PBMCs or T cells enriched from blood (not recorded which). The receptor source for this set is a young woman who had been exposed to COVID-19. CDR3s include the opening cysteine and the closing phenylalanine or tryptophan. D genes are given only for firm matches. Clone size is stated in some rows and not others, as once, few, many or a class when expanded.

TRBV27	.	TRBJ1-3	.	CASSLSGDEVNTIYF	TGTGCCAGCAGTTTAAGCGGGGATGAAGTAAACACCATATATTTT
TRBV25-1	.	TRBJ1-2	.	CASSAGQGGYTF	TGTGCCAGCAGCGCGGGGCAAGGGGGCTACACCTTC
TRBV24-1	.	TRBJ2-1	once	CATSDLLQASSYNEQFF	TGTGCCACCAGTGATTTATTACAGGCAAGTTCCTACAATGAGCAGTTCTTC
TRBV6-1	.	TRBJ2-5	.	CASSEGWGSGETQYF	TGTGCCAGCAGTGAAGGATGGGGTAGCGGAGAGACCCAGTACTTC
TRBV5-8	.	TRBJ1-4	.	CASSLGPPNEKLFF	TGTGCCAGCAGCTTGGGGCCCCCTAATGAAAAACTGTTTTTT
TRBV18	TRBD1	TRBJ2-7	few	CASSPGQGAYEQYF	TGTGCCAGCTCACCCGGACAGGGGGCCTACGAGCAGTACTTC
TRBV5-4	TRBD1	TRBJ2-7	.	CASRDRGQASYEQYF	TGTGCCAGCAGAGACAGGGGCCAAGCATCCTACGAGCAGTACTTC
TRBV5-1	.	TRBJ2-5	.	CASSLVGETQYF	TGCGCCAGCAGCTTGGTCGGAGAGACCCAGTACTTC
TRBV28	TRBD1	TRBJ1-6	.	CASNIRGLIHSPLHF	TGTGCCAGCAACATCAGGGGGCTCATTCACTCACCCCTCCACTTT
TRBV10-2	.	TRBJ1-6	.	CASTSGYSYNSPLHF	TGCGCCAGCACCTCAGGGTACTCCTATAATTCACCCCTCCACTTT
TRBV5-6	.	TRBJ1-2	.	CASSFSRGYGYTF	TGTGCCAGCAGCTTCTCTCGGGGGTATGGCTACACCTTC
TRBV14	TRBD1	TRBJ2-7	.	CASSEGTGAYEQYF	TGTGCCAGCAGCGAAGGGACAGGGGCCTACGAGCAGTACTTC
TRBV27	TRBD1	TRBJ2-7	.	CASSLQGAAGEQYF	TGTGCCAGCAGTCTACAGGGGGCGGCGGGCGAGCAGTACTTC
TRBV29-1	.	TRBJ2-3	.	CSVVRRGTDTQYF	TGCAGCGTTGTTCGCAGGGGCACAGATACGCAGTATTTT
TRBV28	.	TRBJ1-1	.	CASSLNPRSGHFFF	TGTGCCAGCAGTTTAAACCCCCGGTCAGGGCATTTTTTCTTT
TRBV2	TRBD1	TRBJ1-2	.	CASSDGRGLPHYGYTF	TGTGCCAGCAGTGATGGCAGGGGGCTCCCTCACTATGGCTACACCTTC
TRBV30	.	TRBJ1-6	.	CAWSGGHNSPLHF	TGTGCCTGGAGTGGAGGGCACAATTCACCCCTCCACTTT
TRBV10-1	TRBD1	TRBJ1-2	.	CASSEGTAYGYTF	TGCGCCAGCAGTGAGGGGACAGCGTATGGCTACACCTTC
TRBV7-9	TRBD1	TRBJ2-7	.	CASSLDPGQGADEQYF	TGTGCCAGCAGCTTAGATCCGGGACAGGGGGCCGACGAGCAGTACTTC
TRBV15	.	TRBJ1-5	.	CATSSGTGSKGNQPQHF	TGTGCCACCAGCAGTGGAACAGGGTCCAAGGGAAATCAGCCCCAGCATTTT
TRBV27	TRBD1	TRBJ1-1	.	CASSSTGGITEAFF	TGTGCCAGCAGTTCCACAGGGGGTATCACTGAAGCTTTCTTT
TRBV5-4	.	TRBJ1-1	.	CASSLGAGLTPKATEAFF	TGTGCCAGCAGCCTGGGTGCCGGACTGACCCCGAAGGCCACTGAAGCTTTCTTT
TRBV19	.	TRBJ1-4	few	CASSALPPGSTNEKLFF	TGTGCCAGTAGCGCACTTCCCCCAGGGTCAACTAATGAAAAACTGTTTTTT
TRBV5-4	TRBD1	TRBJ2-7	.	CASRTGQGFNNEQYF	TGTGCCAGCAGAACCGGACAGGGTTTCAACAACGAGCAGTACTTC
TRBV2	.	TRBJ1-2	.	CASSEHFGAPGYGYTF	TGTGCCAGCAGTGAACATTTTGGGGCCCCGGGCTATGGCTACACCTTC
TRBV12-3/TRBV12-4	TRBD1	TRBJ2-7	.	CASWGQGASEQYF	TGTGCCAGCTGGGGACAGGGGGCCTCCGAGCAGTACTTC
TRBV4-1	.	TRBJ1-3	.	CASSQGGGINTIYF	TGCGCCAGCAGCCAAGGGGGGGGAATCAACACCATATATTTT
TRBV3-1/TRBV3-2	.	TRBJ1-1	.	CASSPSRVWSEAFF	TGTGCCAGCAGCCCGTCTCGGGTATGGTCTGAAGCTTTCTTT
TRBV19	.	TRBJ2-7	.	CASSRQGDEQYF	TGTGCCAGTAGTCGGCAGGGCGACGAGCAGTACTTC
TRBV6-1	.	TRBJ2-3	.	CASSETPGTDTQYF	TGTGCCAGCAGTGAAACACCCGGGACAGATACGCAGTATTTT
TRBV4-3	.	TRBJ1-5	.	CASSQGGVGNGQPQHF	TGCGCCAGCAGCCAAGGCGGGGTAGGGAACGGTCAGCCCCAGCATTTT
TRBV5-5	TRBD1	TRBJ1-5	.	CASSQGAGVRQPQHF	TGTGCCAGCAGCCAGGGGGCGGGCGTACGTCAGCCCCAGCATTTT
TRBV4-3	.	TRBJ1-5	.	CASSQDKGPSQPQHF	TGCGCCAGCAGCCAAGATAAGGGGCCGAGTCAGCCCCAGCATTTT
TRBV20-1	.	TRBJ1-5	few	CSASRWGDSNQPQHF	TGCAGTGCTAGTCGGTGGGGAGATAGCAATCAGCCCCAGCATTTT
TRBV11-2	.	TRBJ2-7	.	CASSFDRRVCYEQYF	TGTGCCAGCAGCTTCGACAGAAGGGTCTGCTACGAGCAGTACTTC
TRBV28	TRBD2	TRBJ2-3	.	CASRTSGLLTDTQYF	TGTGCCAGCCGCACTAGCGGGCTATTGACAGATACGCAGTATTTT
TRBV18	.	TRBJ2-7	.	CASSPTAPSFGNEQYF	TGTGCCAGCTCACCCACTGCTCCTAGTTTCGGTAACGAGCAGTACTTC
TRBV5-4	.	TRBJ2-7	.	CASSPQGYEQYF	TGTGCCAGCAGCCCGCAGGGCTACGAGCAGTACTTC
TRBV14	.	TRBJ1-4	once	CASSHGFTNEKLFF	TGTGCCAGCAGCCACGGGTTCACTAATGAAAAACTGTTTTTT
TRBV11-2	.	TRBJ1-1	.	CASSLGLWNTEAFF	TGTGCCAGCAGCTTAGGGCTCTGGAACACTGAAGCTTTCTTT